This TCR beta chain was sequenced during a study of blood T cell repertoires in COVID-19. Study overall: Whether acute or convalescent, the COVID-19 samples came from the United States, Italy and Spain. T cells, B-cell-depleted T cells, or PBMCs supplied cDNA or gDNA.

The authors' processing: From reference gene primer amplification, estimates of nucleated cell counts were derived. Here immunoSEQ multiplex PCR was the method, and the copy in TCRdb shows in-frame clones only, minus some. That table gives V, J and clone size, and the DNA gave D and trimming. The sample has 200,000 to 250,000 clones, over 75% seen once. This receptor was obtained from a man aged 35 to 55 with active or convalescent COVID-19. Sequencing was performed on peripheral blood.

CDR3: CASSQDRERYF. CDR3 sequence (DNA): TGTGCCAGCTCACAGGACAGGGAACGGTACTTC. The V call is TRBV18, the J call TRBJ2-7, with 8 bases aligning to TRBD1. J lost 12 bases, V lost 4 bases, and 5 bases had no gene match. Germline V CDR1 and CDR2: KGHSH, LQKENI. The CDR3 totals 11 residues.